This is a list of T cell receptor beta chains from one sample in a study of T cells in Graves' hyperthyroidism and ophthalmopathy. MiXCR, applied by TCRdb to the multiplex PCR reads, yields one record per CDR3 protein. Of 300,000 to 450,000 distinct CDR3 sequences detected, around 14% appear once; the ten largest clones hold around 10%. Input material: blood. The receptors originated from a woman aged 55-70 years with Graves' hyperthyroidism. The CDR3 runs from the conserved cysteine through the conserved F or W. Each record gives: V gene, D gene, clone size, J gene, CDR3 DNA, CDR3 protein. The D gene is left open where the match is weak. Only part of the rows carry a size: once, few, many, or a class if the clone is expanded.

TRBV5-1	.	many	TRBJ2-5	TGCGCCAGCAGCTTGGACAACCGGGGGTCGCAAGAGACCCAGTACTTC	CASSLDNRGSQETQYF
TRBV11-2	TRBD1	many	TRBJ2-7	TGTGCCAGCAGCTCTCCGACAGGGGGGAACTACGAGCAGTACTTC	CASSSPTGGNYEQYF
TRBV25-1	.	.	TRBJ1-2	TGTGCCAGCAGTCCCCCGGGGGGCCAGGGGCACACCTTC	CASSPPGGQGHTF
TRBV11-1	.	many	TRBJ2-3	TGTGCCAGCAGCTTATCTCGGAGGGCTGGGACGCAGTATTTT	CASSLSRRAGTQYF
TRBV12-3/TRBV12-4	TRBD2	many	TRBJ2-1	TGTGCCAGCAGTGGAGGACTAGCGGAATACAATGAGCAGTTCTTC	CASSGGLAEYNEQFF
TRBV7-9	.	many	TRBJ2-6	TGTGCCAGCAGCATAATCTCTGGGGCCAACGTCCTGACTTTC	CASSIISGANVLTF
TRBV14	.	.	TRBJ2-5	TGTGCCAGCAGCCAGGCGGCTGAGACCCAGTACTTC	CASSQAAETQYF
TRBV9	.	few	TRBJ2-1	TGTGCCAGCAGCGTAGCTTTTATGGGGGGACCATACAATGAGCAGTTCTTC	CASSVAFMGGPYNEQFF
TRBV7-9	TRBD2	few	TRBJ2-1	TGTGCCAGCAGCTCGGCGGGACTAGCGGGAGGTAGTGAGCAGTTCTTC	CASSSAGLAGGSEQFF
TRBV9	TRBD2	.	TRBJ2-5	TGTGCCAGCAGCGGGGGGGGACGGGAGCTAGAGACCCAGTACTTC	CASSGGGRELETQYF
TRBV7-9	TRBD2	.	TRBJ2-1	TGTGCCAGCACCCCGGACACTAGCGGGAGCTCCTACAATGAGCAGTTCTTC	CASTPDTSGSSYNEQFF
TRBV5-1	TRBD1	.	TRBJ1-1	TGCGCCTCCCGGACAGGGAGGAACACTGAAGCTTTCTTT	CASRTGRNTEAFF
TRBV7-3	.	many	TRBJ2-1	TGTGCCAGCAGCTTAGACGCGGGAAGCTCCTACAATGAGCAGTTCTTC	CASSLDAGSSYNEQFF
TRBV29-1	.	.	TRBJ1-2	TGCAGCGTTGAAGCTGGCTACACCTTC	CSVEAGYTF
TRBV18	.	many	TRBJ2-3	TGTGCCAGCTCACCTCCTTCTCGCACAGATACGCAGTATTTT	CASSPPSRTDTQYF
TRBV11-2	.	many	TRBJ1-5	TGTGCCAGCAGCTTAGAAGGAGCTAGCAATCAGCCCCAGCATTTT	CASSLEGASNQPQHF
TRBV12-5	.	few	TRBJ1-1	TGTGCTAGTGGTTTGCCCCGGGGCGACCAGAGCAGACCTGAAGCTTTCTTT	CASGLPRGDQSRPEAFF
TRBV5-8	TRBD2	.	TRBJ2-7	TGTGCCAGCAGCTTACTAGCGGGAGTAGGGGTGGGAGTGTACGAGCAGTACTTC	CASSLLAGVGVGVYEQYF
TRBV3-1	.	many	TRBJ2-3	TGTGCCAGCAGCCAAGAACCCACCAGCACAGATACGCAGTATTTT	CASSQEPTSTDTQYF
TRBV10-3	TRBD2	many	TRBJ2-3	TGTGCCATCAGTCCCGGGACTAGCGGCACAGATACGCAGTATTTT	CAISPGTSGTDTQYF
TRBV5-1	.	.	TRBJ2-1	TGCGCCAGCAGCTTGGGGCAACCGTACAATGAGCGGTTCTTC	CASSLGQPYNERFF
TRBV5-1	TRBD2	.	TRBJ2-7	TGCGCCAGCAGCTCGGCCGGGACTAGAACCTACGAGCAGTACTTC	CASSSAGTRTYEQYF
TRBV5-1	.	.	TRBJ2-5	TGCGCCAGCAGCTTTCAGGGGAACCAAGAGACCCAGTACTTC	CASSFQGNQETQYF
TRBV6-5	.	many	TRBJ2-3	TGTGCCAGCAGTTACCGCAGCTGGGGAACCGATTTACGGACAGATACGCAGTATTTT	CASSYRSWGTDLRTDTQYF
TRBV20-1	TRBD2	few	TRBJ2-3	TGCAGCGGGCTGGCCGCGGCTAGCGGGAGGGGGGATACGCAGTATTTT	CSGLAAASGRGDTQYF